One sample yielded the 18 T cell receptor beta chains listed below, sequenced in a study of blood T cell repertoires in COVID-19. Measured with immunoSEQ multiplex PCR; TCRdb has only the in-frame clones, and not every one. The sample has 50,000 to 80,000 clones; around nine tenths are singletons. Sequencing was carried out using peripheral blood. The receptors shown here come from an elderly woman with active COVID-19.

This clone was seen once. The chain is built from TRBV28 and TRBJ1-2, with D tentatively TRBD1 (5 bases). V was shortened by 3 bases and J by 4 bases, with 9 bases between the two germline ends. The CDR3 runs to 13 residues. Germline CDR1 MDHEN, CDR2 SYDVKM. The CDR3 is CASSFSRVYGYTF. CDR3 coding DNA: TGTGCCAGCAGTTTTAGCAGGGTCTATGGCTACACCTTC.

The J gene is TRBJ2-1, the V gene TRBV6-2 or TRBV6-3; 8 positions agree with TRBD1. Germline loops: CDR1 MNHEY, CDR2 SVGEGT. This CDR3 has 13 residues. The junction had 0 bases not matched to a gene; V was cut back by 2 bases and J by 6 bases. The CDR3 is CASSYTGGNEQFF. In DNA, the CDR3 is TGTGCCAGCAGTTACACAGGGGGCAATGAGCAGTTCTTC.

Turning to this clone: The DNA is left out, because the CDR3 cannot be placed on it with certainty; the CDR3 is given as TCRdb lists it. The CDR3 here is CASSTSGQIYEQYV. The chain combines TRBV28 with TRBJ2-7; the table's D gene call, TRBD1, was not cross checked with the DNA. The CDR3 extends over 14 residues, inclusive of both ends. CDR1 and CDR2 (germline): MDHEN, SYDVKM.

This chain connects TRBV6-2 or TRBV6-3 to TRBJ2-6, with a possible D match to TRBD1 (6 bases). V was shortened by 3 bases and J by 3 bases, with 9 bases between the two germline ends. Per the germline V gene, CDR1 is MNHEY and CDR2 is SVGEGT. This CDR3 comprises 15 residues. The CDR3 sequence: CASSYYRDGANVLTF. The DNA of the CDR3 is TGTGCCAGCAGTTATTACAGGGATGGGGCCAACGTCCTGACTTTC.

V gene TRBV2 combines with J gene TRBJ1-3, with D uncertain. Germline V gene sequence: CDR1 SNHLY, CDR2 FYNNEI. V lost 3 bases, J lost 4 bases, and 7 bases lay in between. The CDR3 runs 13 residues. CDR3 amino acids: CASSDTEGNTIYF. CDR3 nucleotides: TGTGCCAGCAGTGATACCGAGGGAAACACCATATATTTT.

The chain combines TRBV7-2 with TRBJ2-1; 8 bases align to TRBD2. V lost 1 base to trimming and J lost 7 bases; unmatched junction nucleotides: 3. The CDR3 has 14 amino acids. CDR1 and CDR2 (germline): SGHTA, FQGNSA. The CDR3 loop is CASSLERELNEQFF. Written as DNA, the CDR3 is TGTGCCAGCAGCTTAGAGCGGGAGTTGAATGAGCAGTTCTTC.

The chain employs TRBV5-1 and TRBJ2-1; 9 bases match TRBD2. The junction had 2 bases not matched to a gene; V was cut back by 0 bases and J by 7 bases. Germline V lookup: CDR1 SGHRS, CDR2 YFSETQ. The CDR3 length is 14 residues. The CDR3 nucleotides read TGCGCCAGCAGCTTGGGACTAGCGGTAAATGAGCAGTTCTTC. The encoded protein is CASSLGLAVNEQFF.

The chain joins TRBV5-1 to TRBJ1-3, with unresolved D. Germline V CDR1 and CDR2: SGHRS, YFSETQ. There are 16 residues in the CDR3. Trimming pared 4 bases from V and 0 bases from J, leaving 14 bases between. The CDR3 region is CASSPDGRFSGNTIYF. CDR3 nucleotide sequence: TGCGCCAGCAGCCCCGATGGCAGATTCTCTGGAAACACCATATATTTT.

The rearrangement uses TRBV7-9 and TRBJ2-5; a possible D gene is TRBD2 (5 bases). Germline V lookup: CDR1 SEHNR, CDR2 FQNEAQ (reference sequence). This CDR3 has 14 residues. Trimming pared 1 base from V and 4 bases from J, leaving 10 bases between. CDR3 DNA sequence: TGTGCCAGCAGCTTAGGTTCGGGAAGAGAGACCCAGTACTTC. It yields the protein CASSLGSGRETQYF.

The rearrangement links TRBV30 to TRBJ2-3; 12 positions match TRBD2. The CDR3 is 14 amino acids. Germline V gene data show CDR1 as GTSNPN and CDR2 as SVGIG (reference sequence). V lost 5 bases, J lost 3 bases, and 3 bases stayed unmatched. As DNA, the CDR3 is TGTGCCTGGGTTCTAGCGGGAGGGACAGATACGCAGTATTTT. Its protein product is CAWVLAGGTDTQYF.

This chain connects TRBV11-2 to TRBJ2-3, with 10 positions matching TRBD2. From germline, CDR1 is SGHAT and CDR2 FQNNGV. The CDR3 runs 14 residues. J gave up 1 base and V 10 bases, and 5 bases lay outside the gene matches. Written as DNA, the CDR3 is TGTGCCACACGGCTAGCGGGGGGCACAGATACGCAGTATTTT. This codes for CATRLAGGTDTQYF.

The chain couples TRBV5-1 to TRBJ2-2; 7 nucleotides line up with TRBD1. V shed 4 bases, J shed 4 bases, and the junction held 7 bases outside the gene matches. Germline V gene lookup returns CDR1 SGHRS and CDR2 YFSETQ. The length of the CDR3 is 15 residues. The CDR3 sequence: CASSHPRGSTGELFF. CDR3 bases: TGCGCCAGCAGCCACCCCAGGGGGAGCACCGGGGAGCTGTTTTTT.

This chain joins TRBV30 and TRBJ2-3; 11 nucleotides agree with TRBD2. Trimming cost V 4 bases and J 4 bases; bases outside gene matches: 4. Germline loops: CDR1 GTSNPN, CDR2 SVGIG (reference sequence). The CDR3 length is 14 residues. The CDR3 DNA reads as TGTGCCTGGACGGGACTAGCGGTCTCAGATACGCAGTATTTT. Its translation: CAWTGLAVSDTQYF.

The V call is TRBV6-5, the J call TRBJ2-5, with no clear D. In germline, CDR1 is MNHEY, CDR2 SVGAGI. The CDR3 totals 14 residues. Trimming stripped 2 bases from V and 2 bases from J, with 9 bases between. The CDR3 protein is CASSYPEDQETQYF. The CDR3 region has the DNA TGTGCCAGCAGTTACCCCGAGGATCAAGAGACCCAGTACTTC.

The CDR3: CASSPGHSNTEAFF. The DNA of the CDR3 is TGTGCCAGCTCACCGGGACACTCGAACACTGAAGCTTTCTTT. The gene calls are TRBV18 and TRBJ1-1; D is possibly TRBD1 (6 bases). The CDR3 totals 14 residues. The germline V gene has CDR1 KGHSH and CDR2 LQKENI. V was cut by 3 bases and J by 1 base, with 9 bases left in between. The full variable domain, its missing parts supplied by reference TRBV18 and TRBJ1-1, is NAGVMQNPRHLVRRRGQEARLRCSPMKGHSHVYWYRQLPEEGLKFMVYLQKENIIDESGMPKERFSAEFPKEGPSILRIQQVVRGDSAAYFCASSPGHSNTEAFFGQGTRLTVV.

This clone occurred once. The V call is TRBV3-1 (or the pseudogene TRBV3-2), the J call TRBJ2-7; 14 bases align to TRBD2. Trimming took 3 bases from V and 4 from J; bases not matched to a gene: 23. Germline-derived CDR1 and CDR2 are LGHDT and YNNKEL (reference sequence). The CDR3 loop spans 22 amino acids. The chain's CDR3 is CASSHKKARGWGLAGASYEQYF. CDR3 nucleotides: TGTGCCAGCAGCCATAAGAAGGCGAGAGGGTGGGGACTAGCGGGAGCGTCTTACGAGCAGTACTTC.

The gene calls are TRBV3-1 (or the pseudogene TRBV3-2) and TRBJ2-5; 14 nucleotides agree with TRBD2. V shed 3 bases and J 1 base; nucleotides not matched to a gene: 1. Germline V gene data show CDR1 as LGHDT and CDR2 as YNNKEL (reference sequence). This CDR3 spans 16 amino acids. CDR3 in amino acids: CASSHGLAGGQETQYF. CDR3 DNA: TGTGCCAGCAGCCATGGACTAGCGGGAGGCCAAGAGACCCAGTACTTC.

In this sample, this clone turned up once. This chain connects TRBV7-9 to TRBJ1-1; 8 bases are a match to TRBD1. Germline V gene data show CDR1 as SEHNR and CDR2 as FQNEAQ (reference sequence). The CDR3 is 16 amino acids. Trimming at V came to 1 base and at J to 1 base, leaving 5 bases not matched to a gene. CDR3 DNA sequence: TGTGCCAGCAGCTTAGAAGGAGACAGGGGGAACACTGAAGCTTTCTTT. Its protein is CASSLEGDRGNTEAFF.